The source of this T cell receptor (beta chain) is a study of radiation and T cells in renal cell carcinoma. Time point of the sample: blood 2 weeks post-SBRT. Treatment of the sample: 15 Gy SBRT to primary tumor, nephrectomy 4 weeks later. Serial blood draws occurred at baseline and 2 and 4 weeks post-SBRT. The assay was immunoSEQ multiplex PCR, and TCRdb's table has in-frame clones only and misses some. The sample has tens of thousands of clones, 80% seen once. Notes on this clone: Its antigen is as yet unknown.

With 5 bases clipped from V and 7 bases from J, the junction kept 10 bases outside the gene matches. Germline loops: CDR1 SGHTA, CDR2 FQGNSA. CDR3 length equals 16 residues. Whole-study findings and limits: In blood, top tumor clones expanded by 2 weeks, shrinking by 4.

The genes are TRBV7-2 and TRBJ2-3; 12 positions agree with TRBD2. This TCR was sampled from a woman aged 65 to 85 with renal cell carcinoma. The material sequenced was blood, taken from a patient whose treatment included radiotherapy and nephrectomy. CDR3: CASSTRLAGVMYTQYF. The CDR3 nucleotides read TGTGCCAGCAGCACCAGACTAGCGGGGGTGATGTATACGCAGTATTTT.